These 17 T cell receptor beta chains originate from one sample sequenced in a study of cytomegalovirus exposure and HLA in healthy donors. PCR involved 60 Vbeta and 13 Jbeta primers. Assay: immunoSEQ multiplex PCR; the TCRdb copy retains only in-frame clones and omits some. The sample shows about 160,000 clones, 70% to 85% of them seen only once. Sequences were obtained from PBMCs. Receptors originate from a man between 40 and 49 years old in good health and CMV-seronegative.

The V and J genes are TRBV7-2 and TRBJ2-5; 13 bases map to TRBD2. The CDR3 contains 15 residues. The junction had 4 bases not matched to a gene; V was cut back by 5 bases and J by 4 bases. CDR1 SGHTA and CDR2 FQGNSA come from the germline V gene. CDR3 in amino acids: CASSPTSGGAETQYF. CDR3 nucleotide sequence: TGTGCCAGCAGCCCCACTAGCGGGGGGGCAGAGACCCAGTACTTC. Based on the CDR3 plus reference TRBV7-2 and TRBJ2-5, the full variable domain is GAGVSQSPSNKVTEKGKDVELRCDPISGHTALYWYRQSLGQGLEFLIYFQGNSAPDKSGLPSDRFSAERTGGSVSTLTIQRTQQEDSAVYLCASSPTSGGAETQYFGPGTRLLVL.

This chain joins TRBV7-2 and TRBJ2-4, with 9 bases aligning to TRBD2. With V trimmed by 5 bases and J by 5 bases, 7 bases remained unmatched. The CDR3 extends over 15 amino acids. Germline V gene sequence: CDR1 SGHTA, CDR2 FQGNSA. In DNA, the CDR3 is TGTGCCAGCAGCCGGCCTGTAGCGGGGGAAAACATTCAGTACTTC. This gives the protein CASSRPVAGENIQYF.

This clone was seen more than once but under ten times. The junction departs from germline at one end; a sequencing error may be responsible. The chain joins TRBV5-6 to TRBJ1-2; 10 bases fit TRBD1. This CDR3 region has 11 residues. Germline CDR1 and CDR2: SGHDT and YYEEEE. The CDR3 loop reads CASSLDRGQIF. The CDR3 region has the DNA TGTGCCAGCAGCTTAGACAGGGGGCAAATCTTC.

CDR3 residues: CASSANPGQPQHF. The CDR3 region has the DNA TGTGCCAGCAGCGCGAACCCAGGGCAGCCCCAGCATTTT. The rearrangement links TRBV7-3 to TRBJ1-5; D perhaps matches TRBD1 (5 bases). This CDR3 is 13 amino acids long. Trimming stripped 5 bases from V and 7 bases from J, with 12 bases between. Germline CDR1 and CDR2: SGHTA and FQGTGA.

The genes are TRBV4-3 and TRBJ1-2; D remains ambiguous. The CDR3 consists of 15 residues. Per germline, CDR1 LGHNA and CDR2 YSLEER. V shed 4 bases and J shed 0 bases, with 12 bases lying between them. CDR3 in DNA: TGCGCCAGCAGCCCCCAGACATTGGCTAACTATGGCTACACCTTC. Translation: CASSPQTLANYGYTF.

V gene TRBV6-6 combines with J gene TRBJ1-5; 8 bases match TRBD1. Trimming cost V 4 bases and J 1 base; bases outside gene matches: 3. This CDR3 has 15 amino acids. Germline assignment: CDR1 MNHNY and CDR2 SVGAGI (reference sequence). The CDR3 coding sequence is TGTGCCAGCAGTTGGACAGGGCACAGCAATCAGCCCCAGCATTTT. Translating it yields CASSWTGHSNQPQHF.

This chain joins TRBV27 and TRBJ2-1; TRBD2 agrees at 8 bases. The CDR3 covers 15 residues. V lost 4 bases and J lost 0; bases outside the gene matches: 2. From germline, CDR1 is MNHEY and CDR2 SMNVEV (reference sequence). The CDR3 DNA reads as TGTGCCAGCAGTTCACTAGCGGACTCCTACAATGAGCAGTTCTTC. It specifies CASSSLADSYNEQFF.

The chain has TRBV11-2 and TRBJ2-7, with TRBD1 identical over 7 bases. Germline lookup yields CDR1 SGHAT and CDR2 FQNNGV. The CDR3 has 15 amino acids. Unmatched junction bases numbered 8, after V lost 4 bases and J lost 2 bases. The CDR3 region is CASSSTGDITYEQYF. The CDR3 DNA reads TGTGCCAGCAGCTCCACAGGGGATATTACCTACGAGCAGTACTTC.

The chain recombines TRBV7-3 with TRBJ2-5; 8 bases agree with TRBD2. Trimming cost V 0 bases and J 4 bases; bases outside gene matches: 13. The germline V gene encodes CDR1 SGHTA and CDR2 FQGTGA. CDR3 size: 18 residues. Here the CDR3 DNA reads TGTGCCAGCAGCTTAACGAGCGGAGGCGCGGGGGGTAGAGAGACCCAGTACTTC. This encodes CASSLTSGGAGGRETQYF.

J is TRBJ2-1 and V is TRBV27; 7 bases fit TRBD2. J lost 7 bases, V lost 8 bases, and 11 bases had no gene match. CDR3 length: 14 amino acids. Germline CDR1 reads MNHEY; CDR2 reads SMNVEV (reference sequence). CDR3 sequence: CASCSAGVMNEQFF. CDR3 bases: TGTGCCAGCTGTTCGGCGGGGGTCATGAATGAGCAGTTCTTC.

The chain links TRBV5-1 to TRBJ1-1; 8 bases align to TRBD1. The CDR3 loop spans 15 amino acids. V lost 3 bases and J lost 3; bases outside the gene matches: 7. From germline, CDR1 is SGHRS and CDR2 YFSETQ. This chain's CDR3 is CASSSTGGSYTEAFF. The CDR3 DNA follows: TGCGCCAGCAGCTCCACAGGGGGATCGTACACTGAAGCTTTCTTT.

This chain joins TRBV28 and TRBJ1-5, with D unresolved. Looked up from germline, CDR1 is MDHEN and CDR2 is SYDVKM. This CDR3 contains 14 residues. Trimming cost V 3 bases and J 4 bases, with 10 bases left between them. The CDR3 sequence: CASSLPPRNQPQHF. CDR3 DNA sequence: TGTGCCAGCAGTTTGCCCCCTAGGAATCAGCCCCAGCATTTT.

The genes are TRBV18 and TRBJ2-5; 7 nucleotides line up with TRBD1. Per germline, CDR1 KGHSH and CDR2 LQKENI. V was clipped by 2 bases and J by 4 bases; unmatched bases: 7. The CDR3 is 15 amino acids. In DNA, the CDR3 is TGTGCCAGCTCACCAGACCCGGGACAGAGAGAGACCCAGTACTTC. Translating gives CASSPDPGQRETQYF.

The chain employs TRBV5-1 and TRBJ1-2; tentatively, D is TRBD1 (5 bases). The V gene lost 2 bases and the J gene lost 2 bases, with 10 bases spanning the gap. This CDR3 has 14 residues. The germline CDR1 and CDR2 sequences are SGHRS and YFSETQ. CDR3 sequence: CASSFGRVNYGYTF. CDR3 in DNA: TGCGCCAGCAGCTTCGGCAGGGTGAACTATGGCTACACCTTC.

The V gene is TRBV19, the J gene TRBJ1-2, with 8 nucleotides matching TRBD1. The CDR3 runs 13 residues. With V trimmed by 3 bases and J by 14 bases, 11 bases remained unmatched. Germline-derived CDR1 and CDR2 are LNHDA and SQIVND (reference sequence). CDR3 loop: CASSIDRGSGETF. The CDR3 nucleotides read TGTGCCAGTAGTATCGACAGGGGTTCAGGGGAGACCTTC.

This chain joins TRBV5-1 and TRBJ2-1; 8 bases align to TRBD2. J was trimmed by 9 bases and V by 0 bases; bases with no gene match: 5. The CDR3 spans 14 residues. Germline loops: CDR1 SGHRS, CDR2 YFSETQ. CDR3 sequence reads: CASSLAGGSVEQFF. For the CDR3, the DNA is TGCGCCAGCAGCTTGGCGGGAGGGAGCGTTGAGCAGTTCTTC.

This clone was seen a single time. This chain uses TRBV15 with TRBJ2-2; D is undetermined. CDR3 length: 13 residues. Germline V gene sequence: CDR1 LNHNV, CDR2 YYDKDF (reference sequence). V lost 4 bases to trimming and J lost 3 bases, with 6 bases between them. Here the CDR3 reads CATSTRDTGELFF. The CDR3 coding sequence is TGTGCCACCAGCACCCGAGACACCGGGGAGCTGTTTTTT.